The rows below give T cell receptor beta chains drawn from one sample of a study of T cell clusters in autoimmune cytopenias. One entry per CDR3 protein, without DNA, is what TCRdb gives after re-calling the multiplex PCR reads. The sample yields several thousand distinct CDR3 sequences, of which the top ten take up around 4.2%. The sequencing sample was made of peripheral blood. Receptors originate from a human donor with an autoimmune cytopenia or autoimmune hepatitis (not recorded which). CDR3s include the opening cysteine and the closing phenylalanine or tryptophan. Expanded clones are given a class, and other clones once, few, many or no size at all.

j_call	clone_size	v_call	cdr3_aa
TRBJ1-1	.	TRBV30	CTWSALALGVGVEAFF
TRBJ1-5	.	TRBV6-4	CASSLGIDRPQHF
TRBJ1-4	.	TRBV6-4	CATSAPRGTGGSWHEKLFF
TRBJ1-2	.	TRBV5-1	CASSLTGYGYTF
TRBJ2-5	.	TRBV6-4	CASRFFGDEQYF
TRBJ2-1	.	TRBV14	CASSWMRGGEQFF
TRBJ1-2	medium-sized	TRBV6-2/TRBV6-3	CASRDVRRDAPTF
TRBJ1-5	.	TRBV18	CASSSRTGGLNQPQHF
TRBJ2-7	.	TRBV7-9	CASSQQAAGYYEQYF
TRBJ2-1	medium-sized	TRBV29-1	CSVPVQTEQFF
TRBJ2-1	medium-sized	TRBV15	CATSRELAGRPNEQFF
TRBJ2-1	medium-sized	TRBV27	CASSWGGSSYNEQFF
TRBJ1-5	.	TRBV11-2	CASSSSGARQPQHF
TRBJ1-2	.	TRBV10-3	CAISEPTRFDGYTF
TRBJ2-2	medium-sized	TRBV13	CASSPGMNTGELFF
TRBJ1-3	.	TRBV18	CASSPPTPVLFGNTIYF
TRBJ1-1	.	TRBV27	CASSFGGITEAFF
TRBJ2-7	medium-sized	TRBV6-5	CASSYRAGFSYEQYF
TRBJ1-1	.	TRBV20-1	CSARDRDHEAFF
TRBJ2-7	medium-sized	TRBV27	CASSLSTGGEQYF
TRBJ2-1	.	TRBV28	CASSFPGTGSDNEQFF
TRBJ2-3	medium-sized	TRBV6-5	CASSPSGTEPDTQYF
TRBJ2-2	.	TRBV5-1	CASSWTGINTGELFF
TRBJ1-4	medium-sized	TRBV6-1	CASSEIWGAEKLFF
TRBJ2-3	.	TRBV24-1	CATSDWPTDQTQYF
TRBJ2-7	.	TRBV20-1	CSGKGPAYEQYF
TRBJ2-1	.	TRBV5-6	CASSSSLVADNEQFF
TRBJ2-3	medium-sized	TRBV6-5	CASSWTGAVNTQYF
TRBJ1-2	.	TRBV28	CASSSNYGYTF
TRBJ1-2	.	TRBV12-3/TRBV12-4	CASSLALGVRYGYTF
TRBJ2-3	.	TRBV30	CAWRRLADTDTQYF
TRBJ2-1	.	TRBV11-2	CASSLAGSNEQFF
TRBJ1-2	.	TRBV27	CASSFTLGTGRLILYGYTF
TRBJ2-3	.	TRBV27	CASSLYGTYTDTQYF
TRBJ1-3	medium-sized	TRBV29-1	CSVTGDGNTIYF
TRBJ2-7	.	TRBV18	CASSDWNFGRGYEQYF
TRBJ2-5	medium-sized	TRBV6-5	CASIASSGMKKTQYF
TRBJ1-2	medium-sized	TRBV6-5	CASRADTNYGYTF
TRBJ1-4	medium-sized	TRBV12-3/TRBV12-4	CASAGTGDEKLFF
TRBJ1-1	.	TRBV19	CASSPLGVTEAFF
TRBJ2-1	.	TRBV20-1	CSARDSWGVEQFF
TRBJ2-7	medium-sized	TRBV19	CASSSGYHEQYF
TRBJ1-1	.	TRBV27	CASSGGTEAFF
TRBJ1-1	medium-sized	TRBV12-3/TRBV12-4	CASSSVGINTEAFF
TRBJ2-1	.	TRBV6-5	CASSPGGGNEQFF
TRBJ2-5	.	TRBV2	CASSDGETQYF
TRBJ2-3	medium-sized	TRBV27	CASSLGTDTQYF
TRBJ1-2	.	TRBV14	CASSRPGTGNYGYTF
TRBJ1-4	.	TRBV30	CAWSVGWEKLFF
TRBJ2-3	.	TRBV11-2	CASSRGGRSQYF
TRBJ1-5	medium-sized	TRBV6-1	CASSERGQQGNQPQHF
TRBJ2-2	medium-sized	TRBV6-5	CASSLNRNTGELFF
TRBJ2-7	.	TRBV12-3/TRBV12-4	CASRGTGGSYEQYF
TRBJ2-7	.	TRBV12-3/TRBV12-4	CASTWDRVKNEQYF
TRBJ2-1	medium-sized	TRBV19	CASSTFGAAGNEQFF
TRBJ2-7	medium-sized	TRBV29-1	CSSLDSFSYEQYF
TRBJ2-3	.	TRBV18	CASSPKESTDTQYF
TRBJ2-1	medium-sized	TRBV6-1	CASSFSGSSRSYNEQFF
TRBJ2-1	.	TRBV11-1	CASSPRGRGILNEQFF